Detailed here is one T cell receptor beta chain. Its antigen remains unknown. PCR was performed a second time for roughly 7 to 11 cycles using a sample-barcoded 5' primer and a J-beta primer mix. From the 5' RACE reads, TCRdb called clonotypes with MiXCR, one entry per CDR3 protein. The data contain about 1.4 million distinct CDR3 sequences, approximately 59% of them singletons. These data originate in a study of blood T cells in healthy people across ages. Overall study results and limits: Researchers deemed the diversity estimates from one million T cells underestimates.

Peripheral blood from each donor was collected in a volume of about 10 milliliters. The germline V gene encodes CDR1 MDHEN and CDR2 SYDVKM. V dropped 6 bases and J dropped 0; count of bases not matched to a gene: 11. The CDR3 is made up of 17 amino acids. This clonotype originated in a man aged 18 to 30 in good health. The source material was blood. The V call is TRBV28, the J call TRBJ2-3; 8 nucleotides match TRBD2. DNA for the CDR3: TGTGCCAGCAGCCCCCGGGGACTAGGAATGAGCACAGATACGCAGTATTTT. Amino acid sequence: CASSPRGLGMSTDTQYF.